The 25 T cell receptor beta chains listed next were all sequenced from one sample in a study of shared clonotypes between healthy human individuals. Method: immunoSEQ multiplex PCR; TCRdb's copy keeps in-frame clones and lacks some. The sample lists around 2.5 million clones; 80% to 95% were seen once. Sequencing was carried out using naive CD4+ T cells from PBMCs. The subset: CD45RA+ positively selected. Receptors originate from a man aged 18 to 30 in good health. Some clones in this sample may be carry-over from other donors' samples.

The chain is built from TRBV6-1 and TRBJ2-1; tentatively, D is TRBD1 or TRBD2 (5 bases each). The V and J ends lost 1 base and 15 bases respectively, with 22 bases between them. Germline V lookup: CDR1 MNHNS, CDR2 SASEGT. The CDR3 covers 15 residues. CDR3 loop: CASSEVLPPVGVTFF. The CDR3 region has the DNA TGTGCCAGCAGTGAAGTTCTCCCCCCAGTGGGGGTGACGTTCTTC.

The chain joins TRBV5-1 to TRBJ2-1, with 11 bases lining up with TRBD2. The germline V gene has CDR1 SGHRS and CDR2 YFSETQ. V lost 4 bases and J lost 1; bases outside the gene matches: 10. The CDR3 has 18 amino acids. CDR3 amino acids: CASSPGTSGPTSYNEQFF. The CDR3 bases are TGCGCCAGCAGCCCCGGGACTAGCGGACCAACTTCCTACAATGAGCAGTTCTTC.

This chain joins TRBV5-6 and TRBJ2-1; TRBD1 matches at 8 bases. The CDR3 loop spans 16 amino acids. V dropped 4 bases and J dropped 0; count of bases not matched to a gene: 6. The germline CDR1 and CDR2 sequences are SGHDT and YYEEEE. In DNA, the CDR3 is TGTGCCAGCAGCATCCGGACAGGGAGCTCCTACAATGAGCAGTTCTTC. Translation: CASSIRTGSSYNEQFF.

The J gene is TRBJ1-4, the V gene TRBV25-1; D call uncertain. With 4 bases removed from V and 4 bases from J, the gap between germline ends came to 16 bases. Per the germline V gene, CDR1 is MGHDK and CDR2 is SYGVNS. The CDR3 is 16 amino acids. CDR3 bases: TGTGCCAGCAGTGCCCAACCTTCTGGAGATAATGAAAAACTGTTTTTT. Its translation is CASSAQPSGDNEKLFF. Full variable domain (rest looked up from reference TRBV25-1 and TRBJ1-4): EADIYQTPRYLVIGTGKKITLECSQTMGHDKMYWYQQDPGMELHLIHYSYGVNSTEKGDLSSESTVSRIRTEHFPLTLESARPSHTSQYLCASSAQPSGDNEKLFFGSGTQLSVL.

The chain has TRBV6-5 and TRBJ2-5; D not resolved. Trimming pared 11 bases from V and 5 bases from J, leaving 6 bases between. The germline V gene encodes CDR1 MNHEY and CDR2 SVGAGI. This CDR3 comprises 9 residues. CDR3 DNA: TGTGCCCCTCTGGAGACCCAGTACTTC. Amino acids: CAPLETQYF.

This sequence joins TRBV2 and TRBJ2-1; 8 positions match TRBD2. CDR1 is SNHLY and CDR2 is FYNNEI in the germline V gene. The CDR3 contains 15 residues. The trim removed 3 bases at V and 5 bases at J, leaving 6 bases unmatched. In nucleotides, the CDR3 is TGTGCCAGCAGTGATCGGAGCGGGGGTGACAATGAGCAGTTCTTC. Its translation: CASSDRSGGDNEQFF. Looking up the rest from reference TRBV2 and TRBJ2-1 gives the full variable domain: EPEVTQTPSHQVTQMGQEVILRCVPISNHLYFYWYRQILGQKVEFLVSFYNNEISEKSEIFDDQFSVERPDGSNFTLKIRSTKLEDSAMYFCASSDRSGGDNEQFFGPGTRLTVL.

The chain joins TRBV11-2 to TRBJ2-7; TRBD2 agrees at 13 bases. Trimming removed 6 bases from V and 4 bases from J; junction bases left unmatched: 6. This CDR3 comprises 15 residues. In germline, CDR1 is SGHAT, CDR2 FQNNGV. The CDR3 here is CASRSPGLAGYEQYF. The CDR3 nucleotides are TGTGCCAGCAGATCTCCGGGACTAGCGGGGTACGAGCAGTACTTC.

This chain uses TRBV5-1 with TRBJ2-5, with 7 bases identical to TRBD1. TRBJ2-7 matches the DNA end more closely, so the J call is doubtful. There are 16 residues in the CDR3. Germline loops: CDR1 SGHRS, CDR2 YFSETQ. This chain's CDR3 is CASSSTRQGPSYEQYF. DNA of the CDR3: TGCGCCAGCAGCTCTACCAGACAGGGACCCTCCTACGAGCAGTACTTC.

This clone was seen once. The genes are TRBV2 and TRBJ2-5; D is uncertain. There are 11 residues in the CDR3. V lost 11 bases, J lost 5 bases, and 12 bases lay in between. Germline lookup yields CDR1 SNHLY and CDR2 FYNNEI. CDR3 loop: CASLSWETQYF. CDR3 bases: TGTGCCTCGCTATCTTGGGAGACCCAGTACTTC. Drawing the rest from reference TRBV2 and TRBJ2-5, the complete variable domain is EPEVTQTPSHQVTQMGQEVILRCVPISNHLYFYWYRQILGQKVEFLVSFYNNEISEKSEIFDDQFSVERPDGSNFTLKIRSTKLEDSAMYFCASLSWETQYFGPGTRLLVL.

The chain combines TRBV6-1 with TRBJ2-2, with D possibly matching TRBD2 (5 bases). From germline, CDR1 is MNHNS and CDR2 SASEGT. The CDR3 loop spans 12 amino acids. Trimming shortened V by 6 bases and J by 7 bases, and 9 bases separated the two germline ends. The DNA of the CDR3 is TGTGCCAGCAGAAGAGAGGGCGGGGAGCTGTTTTTT. Its protein is CASRREGGELFF.

This clone was detected only once. The chain recombines TRBV6-4 with TRBJ2-6; 9 positions match TRBD1. The CDR3 covers 17 residues. The V gene's germline CDR1 is MRHNA and CDR2 SNTAGT. The J segment lost 2 bases and the V segment lost 6 bases, leaving 8 bases of the junction unmatched. CDR3 sequence: CASSPQGAAAGANVLTF. CDR3 nucleotides: TGTGCCAGCAGCCCACAGGGGGCAGCAGCTGGGGCCAACGTCCTGACTTTC.

The rearrangement joins TRBV5-6 to TRBJ1-4; D possibly corresponds to TRBD1 (5 bases). The CDR3 extends over 15 amino acids. The V end was cut by 0 bases, the J end by 4 bases, with 10 bases between. Per the germline V gene, CDR1 is SGHDT and CDR2 is YYEEEE. The CDR3 nucleotides are TGTGCCAGCAGCTTGGGCGGGGCCGGTAATGAAAAACTGTTTTTT. It yields the protein CASSLGGAGNEKLFF.

Notes on this clone: Other DNA sequences in this specimen translate into the identical CDR3. The chain is built from TRBV5-1 and TRBJ2-7; unclear D gene. Germline CDR1 and CDR2: SGHRS and YFSETQ. This CDR3 has 14 residues. V lost 0 bases and J 0 bases, leaving 7 bases between the germline ends. This CDR3 is CASSLAPSSYEQYF. The CDR3 DNA is TGCGCCAGCAGCTTGGCCCCTAGCTCCTACGAGCAGTACTTC.

This chain uses TRBV5-4 with TRBJ2-5; 11 bases line up with TRBD1. The V gene's germline CDR1 is SGHNT and CDR2 YYREEE (reference sequence). The CDR3 length is 15 residues. After removal of 4 bases from V and 5 bases from J, the junction contained 7 bases not matched to a gene. This chain's CDR3 is CASSGRDRGRETQYF. The DNA for the CDR3 is TGTGCCAGCAGCGGCCGGGACAGGGGGAGGGAGACCCAGTACTTC.

This clone was counted a single time. The chain uses TRBV7-9 and TRBJ2-2, with a tentative D call TRBD1 (6 bases). The CDR3 is made up of 13 amino acids. The germline V gene encodes CDR1 SEHNR and CDR2 FQNEAQ (reference sequence). Between the trimmed V and J ends, which lost 3 bases and 7 bases, there was a span of 9 bases. CDR3 region: CASSFRGGGELFF. CDR3 coding DNA: TGTGCCAGCAGCTTTAGAGGGGGCGGGGAGCTGTTTTTT.

This sequence joins TRBV14 and TRBJ1-1; 8 bases match TRBD1. Germline V CDR1 and CDR2: SGHDN, FVKESK. This CDR3 is 16 amino acids long. Trimming removed 0 bases from V and 3 bases from J; junction bases left unmatched: 6. The CDR3 nucleotides read TGTGCCAGCAGCCAAGATTGGGGACAGGCCCACACTGAAGCTTTCTTT. Translating it yields CASSQDWGQAHTEAFF. The full variable domain, with the rest looked up from reference TRBV14 and TRBJ1-1, is EAGVTQFPSHSVIEKGQTVTLRCDPISGHDNLYWYRRVMGKEIKFLLHFVKESKQDESGMPNNRFLAERTGGTYSTLKVQPAELEDSGVYFCASSQDWGQAHTEAFFGQGTRLTVV.

V usage is TRBV5-1 and J usage is TRBJ2-1, with 9 bases aligning to TRBD1. This CDR3 region has 16 residues. Germline V gene sequence: CDR1 SGHRS, CDR2 YFSETQ. J gave up 4 bases and V 4 bases, and 9 bases lay outside the gene matches. The CDR3 region has the DNA TGCGCCAGCAGCCTAGACCGGGACAGGGTGTACAATGAGCAGTTCTTC. Encoded protein: CASSLDRDRVYNEQFF. Looking up the rest from reference TRBV5-1 and TRBJ2-1 gives the full variable domain: KAGVTQTPRYLIKTRGQQVTLSCSPISGHRSVSWYQQTPGQGLQFLFEYFSETQRNKGNFPGRFSGRQFSNSRSEMNVSTLELGDSALYLCASSLDRDRVYNEQFFGPGTRLTVL.

This clone was seen a few times. The same CDR3 arises from other DNA sequences in this sample as well. The rearrangement uses TRBV30 and TRBJ1-1; no definite D call. The CDR3 is 13 residues long. Germline CDR1 reads GTSNPN; CDR2 reads SVGIG (reference sequence). V was trimmed by 0 bases and J by 0 bases, leaving 5 bases between them. CDR3 in amino acids: CAWSVRLNTEAFF. The CDR3 nucleotides read TGTGCCTGGAGTGTACGATTGAACACTGAAGCTTTCTTT.

The chain combines TRBV6-1 with TRBJ1-6; D gene uncertain. Trimming removed 4 bases at V and 9 bases at J, with 10 bases between. Germline V gene data show CDR1 as MNHNS and CDR2 as SASEGT. The CDR3 contains 13 residues. CDR3 nucleotides: TGTGCCAGCAGTGTCCAGCCCACTTCACCCCTCCACTTT. Amino acid sequence: CASSVQPTSPLHF.

This chain uses TRBV9 with TRBJ2-1; no firm D call. The CDR3 has 19 amino acids. Trimming shortened V by 0 bases and J by 0 bases, and 19 bases separated the two germline ends. Germline loops: CDR1 SGDLS, CDR2 YYNGEE. The DNA for the CDR3 is TGTGCCAGCAGCGTAGGTAAGGTTCTCCCTCCAAGCTCCTACAATGAGCAGTTCTTC. Its protein product is CASSVGKVLPPSSYNEQFF.

The V gene is TRBV5-1, the J gene TRBJ2-7; D is ambiguous. The CDR3 has 14 amino acids. CDR1 and CDR2 from the germline V gene are SGHRS and YFSETQ. V was pared by 0 bases and J by 3 bases, with 10 bases between. The chain's CDR3 is CASSLGGTIYEQYF. CDR3 nucleotide sequence: TGCGCCAGCAGCTTGGGCGGAACGATCTACGAGCAGTACTTC.

This chain joins TRBV2 and TRBJ2-7; tentative D call: TRBD1 (6 bases). V was clipped by 6 bases and J by 9 bases, with 21 bases between them. This CDR3 has 14 amino acids. Germline loops: CDR1 SNHLY, CDR2 FYNNEI. CDR3 sequence: CASSQGHRDRLQYF. CDR3 nucleotides: TGTGCCAGCAGCCAGGGACACAGGGATCGTCTGCAGTACTTC. The full variable domain, completed using reference TRBV2 and TRBJ2-7, is EPEVTQTPSHQVTQMGQEVILRCVPISNHLYFYWYRQILGQKVEFLVSFYNNEISEKSEIFDDQFSVERPDGSNFTLKIRSTKLEDSAMYFCASSQGHRDRLQYFGPGTRLTVT.

The rearrangement links TRBV5-1 to TRBJ2-3; D remains unclear. The germline CDR1 and CDR2 sequences are SGHRS and YFSETQ. V was shortened by 0 bases and J by 1 base, with 15 bases between the two germline ends. This CDR3 is built from 17 residues. The CDR3 bases are TGCGCCAGCAGCTTGGGTGGGCGAACGCTAGGCACAGATACGCAGTATTTT. As protein: CASSLGGRTLGTDTQYF.

About this clone: This specimen includes other DNA sequences encoding the same CDR3. V usage is TRBV5-1 and J usage is TRBJ2-1; 11 bases align to TRBD2. V trimming: 0 bases; J trimming: 7 bases; junction bases outside the gene matches: 0. This CDR3 region has 14 residues. CDR1 and CDR2 from the germline V gene are SGHRS and YFSETQ. Here the CDR3 DNA reads TGCGCCAGCAGCTTGGTAGCGGGAGGGAATGAGCAGTTCTTC. It codes for CASSLVAGGNEQFF.

This clone showed up just once. The gene calls are TRBV9 and TRBJ2-1, with a weak D call TRBD1 (5 bases). Trimming stripped 1 base from V and 5 bases from J, with 10 bases between. CDR1 SGDLS and CDR2 YYNGEE come from the germline V gene. The CDR3 runs to 14 residues. The CDR3 region is CASSVTGHNNEQFF. The CDR3 DNA follows: TGTGCCAGCAGCGTAACCGGACATAACAATGAGCAGTTCTTC.